Included here is one TCR beta chain sequence, with context. These data originate in a study of OX40 agonist ivuxolimab in advanced cancers. Study overall: Cancers in dose escalation were hepatocellular, melanoma, renal cell and head and neck. In three patients, partial responses were observed, one with hepatocellular carcinoma and two with cutaneous melanoma.

This CDR3 has 16 residues. After removal of 2 bases from V and 2 bases from J, the junction contained 7 bases not matched to a gene. CDR1 is GTSNPN and CDR2 is SVGIG in the germline V gene (reference sequence). Autoimmune disease history or systemic immunosuppression was exclusionary. On cycle 4 day 1 and cycle 7 day 1, as well as at baseline, blood was sampled. Measured with immunoSEQ multiplex PCR; TCRdb has only the in-frame clones, and not every one. The table includes approximately 50,000 clones, around 81% detected once. The sequencing used CD4+ or CD8+ T cells sorted from blood, collected in a trial of the OX40 agonist ivuxolimab. This TCR derives from an adult with an advanced solid tumor such as melanoma, head and neck, liver or kidney cancer. This chain uses TRBV30 with TRBJ2-3; TRBD2 aligns across 10 bases. CDR3 sequence (DNA): TGTGCCTGGAGTATTTCGACTAGCGGGCCCACAGATACGCAGTATTTT. Residues: CAWSISTSGPTDTQYF.